This T cell receptor (beta chain) was recovered during a study of post-analysis software for immune sequencing data. Study-level points and caveats: Among roughly 5 TRBV segments more frequent in patients than controls were TRBV5-6, TRBV5-1 and TRBV20-1.

CDR1 is MDHEN and CDR2 is SYDVKM in the germline V gene. The CDR3 totals 13 residues. Trimming stripped 4 bases from V and 7 bases from J, with 13 bases between. On this clonotype itself: Its antigen is unidentified.

cDNA libraries of TCR beta carried unique molecular identifiers. TCRdb recomputed calls from the PCR reads with MiXCR, one row per CDR3 protein. The data hold some 690,000 distinct CDR3 sequences, with less than 35% observed a single time. The rearrangement joins TRBV28 to TRBJ1-2; perhaps TRBD1 as D (5 bases). The receptor was isolated from a girl aged 5-17 years with multiple sclerosis. Sequences were obtained from blood. The CDR3 loop reads CASSSGAPGGYTF. CDR3 sequence (DNA): TGTGCCAGCAGTTCCGGGGCGCCCGGTGGCTACACCTTC.